Listed here is a single TCR beta chain. This clone was detected only a few times. Its antigen specificity is not known. Base qualities are missing; no much larger clone stands one base away. What the time point label conveys for this sample: 4 weeks on oral tofacitinib. What the treatment or condition label conveys for this sample: oral pan-JAK inhibitor, 5-10 mg twice daily. From alopecia areata patients, peripheral blood was collected along with lesional scalp punch biopsies. After PBMCs were isolated by density centrifugation and stained for CD3, CD4 and CD8, a FACSAria was used to sort CD4+ and CD8+ T cells. The data were taken from a study of CD8+ T cells in alopecia areata listed by TCRdb under 2018. Notes on the research overall: Treated patients were enrolled in an open-label pilot trial of oral tofacitinib, 5 to 10 mg twice daily, for moderate-to-severe alopecia areata. Tofacitinib-treated patients had biopsies at baseline and at 4 and 24 weeks of treatment, with a later scalp biopsy in several patients. Clonality in the scalp was compared among normal scalp (n=4), patchy alopecia areata scalp (n=8), and alopecia totalis/universalis scalp (n=8). TCRbeta CDR3 regions were amplified by immunoSEQ multiplex PCR with 35 Vbeta forward and 13 Jbeta reverse primers. Patients received tofacitinib for 6 to 18 months and were then followed off drug for 6 months to check for delayed response and recurrence. High-throughput TCRbeta sequencing was used to examine T cell clonal expansion in alopecia areata in both the C3H/HeJ mouse model and human patients. Scalp tissue and sorted CD4+ and CD8+ peripheral blood T cells from patchy and totalis/universalis alopecia areata patients and from healthy controls were covered by human TCRbeta sequencing. RNA came from the PAXgene miRNA kit for fixed scalp, the miRNeasy kit for PBMCs, and the RNeasy kit for mouse skin. In treated patients, disease severity was measured using the SALT score, which gives the percentage of scalp surface area affected. Points the paper makes about the study in general: Because the treated cohort was small and had only one nonresponder, larger studies are needed to examine links between baseline CD8+ expansion and response. Shared TCR sequences between patients were less evident than in mice, which may be partly attributable to HLA diversity in the patient population. Many expanded lesional clones were found to persist in scalp and blood during tofacitinib treatment, and relapse after treatment cessation may be partly explained by this persistence. Scalp clonality and the number of expanded CD8+ clones among the top 100 scalp clones were significantly decreased by tofacitinib. Higher clonality and more expanded CD8+ clones were observed in lesional scalp than in normal scalp, particularly in alopecia totalis/universalis, a finding suggestive of antigenic drive. Scalp TCR repertoire analysis is complicated because resident alphabeta T cells in normal human skin are also sequenced, whereas mouse skin is dominated by gammadelta T cells.

The germline ends are 12 bases apart after V is trimmed by 2 bases and J by 8 bases. From its cysteine to its phenylalanine, the CDR3 spans 13 amino acids. CDR3 DNA only is kept here, 39 bases in frame from base 1. CDR1 and CDR2 (MNHEY, SMNVEV) derive from the germline V gene (reference sequence). To prepare the library, the immunoSEQ multiplex PCR assay was applied. RNA was extracted from all samples and reverse transcribed into cDNA, which served as template for TCR sequencing. SuperScript III was used for first-strand cDNA synthesis, primed with a 2:1 mix of oligo-dT and random hexamers. Amplification bias was assessed with a synthetic immune receptor repertoire, and residual bias was removed computationally. Regarding the original processing steps: Raw reads were preprocessed for error removal, and CDR3 was defined according to IMGT conventions as running from the conserved cysteine to phenylalanine. Clonality was calculated as 1 minus Shannon entropy normalized by log2 of the number of productive unique TCRs. CD4 or CD8 identity of scalp clones was inferred by cross-referencing scalp TCRbeta sequences with sorted blood CD4 and CD8 repertoires. TCRdb's version of the immuneACCESS table is confined to in-frame rearrangements and falls short of the full clone set. An unresolved V gene accounts for under half of the shortfall where checked; the remainder is of unknown origin. V, J and clone size derive from that table, while D and trimming were established from the DNA sequence. The sample records about 140,000 clones, around half of which are singletons. The ten largest account for approximately 15% of the sample.

The chain is made from TRBV27 and TRBJ1-2; a tentative D match to TRBD1 spans 6 bases. The receptor's source is a human donor with alopecia areata. The sample was CD8+ T cells sorted from blood, taken at week 4, from a patient treated with tofacitinib. The DNA sequence is given as TGTGCCAGCAGTTTAAATGTTCAGGGGGGCTACACCTTC. Translated, it gives CASSLNVQGGYTF.